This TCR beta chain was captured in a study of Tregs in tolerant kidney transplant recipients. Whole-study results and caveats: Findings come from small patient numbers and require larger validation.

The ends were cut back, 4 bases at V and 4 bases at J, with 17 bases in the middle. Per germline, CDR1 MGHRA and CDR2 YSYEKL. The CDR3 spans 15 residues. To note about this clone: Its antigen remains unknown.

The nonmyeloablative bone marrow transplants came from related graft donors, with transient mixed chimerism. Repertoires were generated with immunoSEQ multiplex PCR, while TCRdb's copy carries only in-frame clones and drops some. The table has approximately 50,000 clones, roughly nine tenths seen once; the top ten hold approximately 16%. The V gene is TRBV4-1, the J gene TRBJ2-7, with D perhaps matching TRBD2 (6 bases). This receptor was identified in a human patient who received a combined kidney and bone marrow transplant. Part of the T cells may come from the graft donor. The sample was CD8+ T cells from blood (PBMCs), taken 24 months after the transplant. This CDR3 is CASSPMGGGSYEQYF. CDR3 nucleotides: TGCGCCAGCAGCCCAATGGGCGGAGGGTCTTACGAGCAGTACTTC.